This TCR beta chain came from a study of a mutant IDH1 vaccine in newly diagnosed glioma. Study details: Commencement of vaccination occurred 4-6 weeks following radiotherapy alone, or concurrently with temozolomide cycles. General study findings and limits: Top-clonotype changes in peripheral T cells seemed unrelated to pseudoprogression.

As regards this clone: Its antigen is not identified.

This CDR3 has 17 amino acids. V was cut by 2 bases and J by 7 bases, with 21 bases left in between. Repertoires were generated with immunoSEQ multiplex PCR, while TCRdb's copy carries only in-frame clones and drops some. The sample holds 50,000 to 85,000 clones; 84% are singletons and the top ten take approximately 12%. As to time point: week 23, last vaccination. Vaccination used 300 ug of mutant IDH1 20-mer peptide per dose, with topical imiquimod. The specimen comprised PBMCs, sampled from a glioma patient whose treatment included an IDH1 peptide vaccine. The chain employs TRBV23-1 and TRBJ1-5, with D possibly matching TRBD1 (5 bases). TRBV23-1 qualifies as an ORF whose function is uncertain. This receptor was obtained from a man between 18 and 35 years old with glioma. The CDR3 coding sequence is TGCGCCAGCAGTCAAGCCCTAACAGGTAACGGTAACCAGCCCCAGCATTTT. It translates to CASSQALTGNGNQPQHF.